The sequence of this TCR beta chain was determined in a study of T cells in Graves' hyperthyroidism and ophthalmopathy. On the basis of clinical symptoms, serum thyroxine and TRAb, thyroid ultrasound and orbital computed tomography, diagnoses were made. The CDR3 has 14 amino acids. The V segment lost 2 bases and the J segment 5 bases; nucleotides outside the gene matches: 4. Germline loops: CDR1 MNHEY, CDR2 SVGAGI. Amplified TCR beta CDR3 regions derived from RNA transcripts. TCR CDR3 regions were first amplified by RT-PCR with HTBI primers. A single record per CDR3 protein comes from TCRdb applying MiXCR to the multiplex PCR reads. This table holds about 560,000 distinct CDR3 sequences, 46% found once.

V gene TRBV6-5 combines with J gene TRBJ2-5; 8 bases fit TRBD2. This TCR was recovered from a young woman with Graves' hyperthyroidism. The sequenced sample consisted of peripheral blood or thyroid tissue (not recorded which). The CDR3 sequence is CASSYGTRTETQYF. For the CDR3, the DNA is TGTGCCAGCAGTTACGGGACTAGGACGGAGACCCAGTACTTC.